These 24 T cell receptor beta chains came from one sample sequenced in a study of blood T cell repertoires in COVID-19. Method: immunoSEQ multiplex PCR; TCRdb's copy keeps in-frame clones and lacks some. Of 150,000 or so clones listed, around 82% are singletons. What was sequenced was PBMCs or T cells enriched from blood (not recorded which). Every receptor here comes from a woman in her fifties or sixties in a cohort exposed to, infected with or recovered from COVID-19 (not recorded which).

This clone was observed a single time. The rearrangement uses TRBV28 and TRBJ2-5; the match to TRBD2 covers 10 bases. Trimming at V came to 3 bases and at J to 5 bases, leaving 9 bases not matched to a gene. Germline V gives CDR1 MDHEN, CDR2 SYDVKM. The CDR3 loop spans 16 amino acids. The CDR3 DNA reads TGTGCCAGCAGTTTCCCTCGGACTAGCGGTGGGGAGACCCAGTACTTC. Protein sequence: CASSFPRTSGGETQYF.

The chain employs TRBV28 and TRBJ1-5, with 7 bases aligning to TRBD1. V lost 6 bases, J lost 3 bases, and 8 bases stayed unmatched. Germline loops: CDR1 MDHEN, CDR2 SYDVKM. This CDR3 region has 15 residues. The CDR3 reads CASRSPDRANQPQHF. In DNA, the CDR3 is TGTGCCAGCAGGTCACCCGACAGGGCCAATCAGCCCCAGCATTTT. Drawing the rest from reference TRBV28 and TRBJ1-5, the complete variable domain is DVKVTQSSRYLVKRTGEKVFLECVQDMDHENMFWYRQDPGLGLRLIYFSYDVKMKEKGDIPEGYSVSREKKERFSLILESASTNQTSMYLCASRSPDRANQPQHFGDGTRLSIL.

This chain links TRBV24-1 with TRBJ1-4; 8 nucleotides align to TRBD1. Germline values: CDR1 KGHDR, CDR2 SFDVKD. V lost 5 bases, J lost 6 bases, and 1 base stayed unmatched. This CDR3 is 13 amino acids long. CDR3 residues: CATSARGHEKLFF. DNA for the CDR3: TGTGCCACCAGTGCCAGGGGGCATGAAAAACTGTTTTTT.

This rearrangement joins TRBV28 to TRBJ2-7; 11 positions match TRBD2. The germline CDR1 and CDR2 sequences are MDHEN and SYDVKM. Trimming took 8 bases from V and 2 from J; bases not matched to a gene: 14. The CDR3 sequence is 17 residues long. This CDR3 is CASGSTTSGTATYEQYF. The CDR3 coding sequence is TGTGCCAGCGGATCCACGACTAGCGGGACGGCTACCTACGAGCAGTACTTC.

The chain combines TRBV18 with TRBJ2-1; TRBD1 matches at 7 bases. This CDR3 is built from 17 residues. From germline, CDR1 is KGHSH and CDR2 LQKENI. The ends lost 2 bases at V and 6 bases at J; junction bases unmatched: 13. DNA for the CDR3: TGTGCCAGCTCACCAACTACCGGGACAGACACCTCCAATGAGCAGTTCTTC. The encoded protein is CASSPTTGTDTSNEQFF.

The V gene is TRBV3-1 (or the pseudogene TRBV3-2), the J gene TRBJ1-4; D uncertain. The CDR3 is 13 residues long. Per the germline V gene, CDR1 is LGHDT and CDR2 is YNNKEL (reference sequence). V was shortened by 5 bases and J by 8 bases, with 12 bases between the two germline ends. The DNA for the CDR3 is TGTGCCAGCAGCTCCGGGGTCGTAGAAAAACTGTTTTTT. This sequence encodes CASSSGVVEKLFF.

V usage is TRBV5-4 and J usage is TRBJ2-7; 10 bases fit TRBD1. Germline CDR1 SGHNT, CDR2 YYREEE (reference sequence). V shed 3 bases and J 2 bases; nucleotides not matched to a gene: 8. The CDR3 extends over 16 amino acids. The CDR3 bases are TGTGCCAGCAGCTCGTTCCGGGACAGGGGAACCTACGAGCAGTACTTC. As protein: CASSSFRDRGTYEQYF.

J is TRBJ2-7 and V is TRBV7-3, with 7 bases fitting TRBD1. V was pared by 5 bases and J by 3 bases, with 13 bases of the junction left unmatched. The CDR3 covers 16 residues. The germline V gene encodes CDR1 SGHTA and CDR2 FQGTGA. In DNA form, the CDR3 reads TGTGCCAGCAGCGTGACCTCCGGGACAGATGTCTACGAGCAGTACTTC. Encoded protein: CASSVTSGTDVYEQYF.

This chain links TRBV29-1 with TRBJ1-4; D is unresolved. This CDR3 contains 12 residues. V lost 7 bases to trimming and J lost 3 bases, with 9 bases between them. The germline V gene encodes CDR1 SQVTM and CDR2 ANQGSEA. The CDR3 sequence is CSARLSNEKLFF. For the CDR3, the DNA is TGCAGCGCCCGGTTGTCTAATGAAAAACTGTTTTTT.

The chain links TRBV10-3 to TRBJ1-1, with a tentative D call TRBD1 (5 bases). The V gene lost 3 bases and the J gene lost 0 bases, with 11 bases spanning the gap. The CDR3 contains 15 residues. Germline values: CDR1 ENHRY, CDR2 SYGVKD. Here the CDR3 reads CAISDSGLLNTEAFF. The CDR3, as DNA: TGTGCCATCAGTGATTCGGGACTACTGAACACTGAAGCTTTCTTT.

This clone was recorded only once. The rearrangement links TRBV20-1 to TRBJ2-1, with TRBD1 as a possible D gene (6 bases). Per the germline V gene, CDR1 is DFQATT and CDR2 is SNEGSKA (reference sequence). Trimming cost V 3 bases and J 6 bases, with 21 bases left between them. The CDR3 spans 16 residues. CDR3: CSASIEQGRTGNEQFF. CDR3 sequence (DNA): TGCAGTGCTAGTATCGAACAGGGTCGGACGGGCAATGAGCAGTTCTTC.

This sequence joins TRBV12-3 or TRBV12-4 and TRBJ2-7; D is uncertain. The CDR3 has 13 amino acids. V was shortened by 5 bases and J by 1 base, with 9 bases between the two germline ends. The CDR3 region is CASSIQPSYEQYF. The CDR3 DNA follows: TGTGCCAGCAGTATACAGCCTTCCTACGAGCAGTACTTC.

The J gene is TRBJ2-3, the V gene TRBV9; weak D call: TRBD1 (7 bases). The germline V gene has CDR1 SGDLS and CDR2 YYNGEE. V lost 7 bases and J lost 6, with 27 bases in between. This CDR3 comprises 17 residues. This chain's CDR3 is CASSDRQGGPNGDTQYF. The CDR3 DNA is TGTGCCAGCTCAGATCGACAGGGAGGCCCTAATGGTGATACGCAGTATTTT. Based on the CDR3 plus reference TRBV9 and TRBJ2-3, the full variable domain is DSGVTQTPKHLITATGQRVTLRCSPRSGDLSVYWYQQSLDQGLQFLIQYYNGEERAKGNILERFSAQQFPDLHSELNLSSLELGDSALYFCASSDRQGGPNGDTQYFGPGTRLTVL.

This chain links TRBV29-1 with TRBJ1-1; the match to TRBD1 covers 7 bases. CDR1 and CDR2 (germline): SQVTM, ANQGSEA. The CDR3 has 13 residues. With V trimmed by 4 bases and J by 10 bases, 12 bases remained unmatched. In DNA form, the CDR3 reads TGCAGCGTTGCGCCAGACAGGGTAAAGTCAGCTTTCTTT. Translated, it gives CSVAPDRVKSAFF.

The chain joins TRBV23-1 to TRBJ1-4, with 8 bases aligning to TRBD1. TRBV23-1 is sorted into the ORF group, with uncertain function. V was clipped by 3 bases and J by 8 bases; unmatched bases: 26. There are 21 residues in the CDR3. The CDR3, as DNA: TGCGCCAGCAGTCACCCAGATATAGACAGGGGCGAATTAGGGCGGAAGGAAAAACTGTTTTTT. This codes for CASSHPDIDRGELGRKEKLFF.

The sample holds a few counts of this clone. This rearrangement joins TRBV10-2 to TRBJ1-1, with no clear D. V shed 2 bases and J shed 4 bases, with 11 bases lying between them. Germline CDR1 is WSHSY and CDR2 is SAAADI. The CDR3 sequence is 14 residues long. CDR3 coding DNA: TGCGCCAGCAGTGAGCCCGGGAAAGGCACTGAAGCTTTCTTT. It yields the protein CASSEPGKGTEAFF.

This clone has a handful of counts. CDR3 region: CASSASGGSLGGYTF. The DNA of the CDR3 is TGTGCCAGCAGTGCATCAGGGGGCTCGCTAGGCGGCTACACCTTC. The chain joins TRBV25-1 to TRBJ1-2; the match to TRBD1 covers 8 bases. This CDR3 contains 15 residues. Germline CDR1 reads MGHDK; CDR2 reads SYGVNS. V lost 4 bases and J lost 8; bases outside the gene matches: 12.

This sequence joins TRBV2 and TRBJ2-3; D gene unclear. The CDR3 covers 15 residues. Trimming shortened V by 6 bases and J by 1 base, and 14 bases separated the two germline ends. CDR1 SNHLY and CDR2 FYNNEI come from the germline V gene. CDR3 coding DNA: TGTGCCAGCAGGGAGCTGCTTTGGGGCACAGATACGCAGTATTTT. The encoded protein is CASRELLWGTDTQYF. Looking up the rest from reference TRBV2 and TRBJ2-3 gives the full variable domain: EPEVTQTPSHQVTQMGQEVILRCVPISNHLYFYWYRQILGQKVEFLVSFYNNEISEKSEIFDDQFSVERPDGSNFTLKIRSTKLEDSAMYFCASRELLWGTDTQYFGPGTRLTVL.

A remark on this clone: The junction differs from germline at one of its ends, possibly a read error. This chain links TRBV25-1 with TRBJ2-7, with 7 bases aligning to TRBD1. The length of the CDR3 is 12 residues. Germline V CDR1 and CDR2: MGHDK, SYGVNS. Here the CDR3 DNA reads TGTGTCAGCTCAAGGGGGCCCTACGAGCAGTACTTC. The encoded protein is CVSSRGPYEQYF.

The J gene is TRBJ1-5, the V gene TRBV19; 11 bases agree with TRBD1. Germline V lookup: CDR1 LNHDA, CDR2 SQIVND (reference sequence). V was clipped by 6 bases and J by 6 bases; unmatched bases: 4. This CDR3 has 14 amino acids. The CDR3 nucleotides are TGTGCCAGTAGCGGACAGGGGGCGGGTCAGCCCCAGCATTTT. Encoded protein: CASSGQGAGQPQHF. Full variable domain (remainder filled in from reference TRBV19 and TRBJ1-5): DGGITQSPKYLFRKEGQNVTLSCEQNLNHDAMYWYRQDPGQGLRLIYYSQIVNDFQKGDIAEGYSVSREKKESFPLTVTSAQKNPTAFYLCASSGQGAGQPQHFGDGTRLSIL.

The gene calls are TRBV4-3 and TRBJ1-4; the D gene is possibly TRBD1 (6 bases). Germline V gives CDR1 LGHNA, CDR2 YSLEER. Between the trimmed V and J ends, which lost 2 bases and 8 bases, there was a span of 12 bases. The CDR3 spans 14 residues. Here the CDR3 reads CASSQQGTIEKLFF. The CDR3 DNA follows: TGCGCCAGCAGCCAACAGGGGACAATCGAAAAACTGTTTTTT.

The CDR3 DNA reads as TGTGCCAGCAGTCGCACGGACAGCCAGACCCAGTACTTC. As protein: CASSRTDSQTQYF. This rearrangement joins TRBV28 to TRBJ2-5, with D perhaps matching TRBD1 (6 bases). The CDR3 is made up of 13 amino acids. Germline lookup yields CDR1 MDHEN and CDR2 SYDVKM. The ends were cut back, 5 bases at V and 6 bases at J, with 13 bases in the middle.

The chain joins TRBV6-1 to TRBJ2-7, with TRBD1 as a possible D gene (5 bases). The V end was cut by 1 base, the J end by 3 bases, with 10 bases between. The CDR3 loop spans 14 amino acids. Germline lookup yields CDR1 MNHNS and CDR2 SASEGT. The CDR3 DNA sequence: TGTGCCAGCAGTGAAGGACAGACCTACTACGAGCAGTACTTC. This sequence encodes CASSEGQTYYEQYF.

The gene calls are TRBV27 and TRBJ2-2, with 8 bases aligning to TRBD1. Germline CDR1 is MNHEY and CDR2 is SMNVEV (reference sequence). Trimming removed 7 bases from V and 7 bases from J; junction bases left unmatched: 8. The CDR3 is 14 amino acids. The CDR3 DNA follows: TGTGCCAGCAAATCGGGACAGGAGCTCGGGGAGCTGTTTTTT. Amino acid sequence: CASKSGQELGELFF.